A single sample gave rise to the 21 T cell receptor beta chains below, sequenced in a study of shared clonotypes between healthy human individuals. Profiled with immunoSEQ multiplex PCR; TCRdb holds only in-frame clones, not every one. The sample yields millions of clones, about 95% seen once. The sequenced material came from naive CD4+ T cells sorted from blood. Specified subset: CD45RA+ positively selected. These receptors all come from a man younger than 35 in good health.

The V and J genes are TRBV7-8 and TRBJ1-6; D gene unclear. Germline loops: CDR1 SGHVS, CDR2 FQNEAQ. V was clipped by 1 base and J by 6 bases, with 16 bases between them. The CDR3 is 17 residues long. The CDR3 bases are TGTGCCAGCAGCTTAGTACTAGGAGTCGGGATTAATTCACCCCTCCACTTT. It codes for CASSLVLGVGINSPLHF.

This chain joins TRBV9 and TRBJ2-7; TRBD2 matches at 10 bases. J was trimmed by 1 base and V by 4 bases; bases with no gene match: 11. Germline CDR1 SGDLS, CDR2 YYNGEE. CDR3 length: 17 residues. CDR3 sequence: CASSPPPASGSSYEQYF. CDR3 coding DNA: TGTGCCAGCAGCCCTCCCCCGGCTAGCGGGAGTTCCTACGAGCAGTACTTC.

V usage is TRBV5-1 and J usage is TRBJ1-1; no firm D call. V lost 0 bases and J lost 1, with 16 bases in between. CDR1 is SGHRS, CDR2 YFSETQ, per germline. The length of the CDR3 is 17 residues. CDR3 sequence reads: CASSLAVGVIGNTEAFF. For the CDR3, the DNA is TGCGCCAGCAGCTTGGCCGTCGGGGTGATCGGGAACACTGAAGCTTTCTTT.

The gene calls are TRBV28 and TRBJ1-6, with D hard to call. This CDR3 is built from 14 residues. The germline gives CDR1 MDHEN, CDR2 SYDVKM. Trimming left V 7 bases short and J 0 bases short, with 7 bases between. This CDR3 is CASKQSSYNSPLHF. The CDR3 DNA reads TGTGCCAGCAAACAGAGCTCCTATAATTCACCCCTCCACTTT.

In this sample, this clone turned up once. Other DNA sequences within the sample encode an identical CDR3. The V call is TRBV20-1, the J call TRBJ2-5; no firm D call. Germline V gene data show CDR1 as DFQATT and CDR2 as SNEGSKA (reference sequence). The CDR3 is 11 amino acids. V lost 3 bases to trimming and J lost 5 bases, with 7 bases between them. The CDR3 reads CSASLRETQYF. Written as DNA, the CDR3 is TGCAGTGCTAGTTTACGGGAGACCCAGTACTTC.

The chain combines TRBV7-9 with TRBJ2-2; TRBD1 aligns across 10 bases. CDR3 length: 15 amino acids. Losses at the gene ends were 5 bases for V and 5 bases for J; bases not matched to a gene: 5. Germline assignment: CDR1 SEHNR and CDR2 FQNEAQ (reference sequence). CDR3 nucleotides: TGTGCCAGCAGCCGGGACAGGGGAGCAACCGGGGAGCTGTTTTTT. It codes for CASSRDRGATGELFF. Full variable domain (remainder filled in from reference TRBV7-9 and TRBJ2-2): DTGVSQNPRHKITKRGQNVTFRCDPISEHNRLYWYRQTLGQGPEFLTYFQNEAQLEKSRLLSDRFSAERPKGSFSTLEIQRTEQGDSAMYLCASSRDRGATGELFFGEGSRLTVL.

CDR3 sequence (DNA): TGTGCCAGCAGCACTACAACAGGCACTGAAGCTTTCTTT. Translating gives CASSTTTGTEAFF. The chain uses TRBV9 and TRBJ1-1; a possible D gene is TRBD1 (5 bases). This CDR3 is built from 13 residues. With 4 bases removed from V and 4 bases from J, the gap between germline ends came to 11 bases. Germline V gene lookup returns CDR1 SGDLS and CDR2 YYNGEE.

V and J are TRBV6-1 and TRBJ2-3, with D hard to call. CDR3 size: 14 residues. V gave up 10 bases and J gave up 0 bases, with 14 bases separating them. CDR1 is MNHNS and CDR2 is SASEGT in the germline V gene. The CDR3 DNA is TGTGCCACCTTGTACAGCCTTAGCACAGATACGCAGTATTTT. Its translation is CATLYSLSTDTQYF.

The genes are TRBV6-5 and TRBJ2-3; the match to TRBD2 covers 10 bases. The CDR3 spans 15 residues. Losses at the gene ends were 4 bases for V and 3 bases for J; bases not matched to a gene: 4. Germline V gene data show CDR1 as MNHEY and CDR2 as SVGAGI. CDR3 DNA sequence: TGTGCCAGCAGTTCCGCGGGACTAGCGACAGATACGCAGTATTTT. Encoded protein: CASSSAGLATDTQYF.

The chain carries TRBV5-1 and TRBJ2-7; the D call may be TRBD1 or TRBD2 (5 bases each). CDR3 size: 15 residues. The V gene lost 0 bases and the J gene lost 2 bases, with 12 bases spanning the gap. Looked up from germline, CDR1 is SGHRS and CDR2 is YFSETQ. CDR3 amino acids: CASSLVGDLPYEQYF. Written as DNA, the CDR3 is TGCGCCAGCAGCTTGGTGGGGGACCTACCCTACGAGCAGTACTTC.

The V and J genes are TRBV6-6 and TRBJ2-1; D is unclear. The CDR3 is 14 residues long. With 5 bases removed from V and 9 bases from J, the gap between germline ends came to 17 bases. The germline V gene has CDR1 MNHNY and CDR2 SVGAGI (reference sequence). The CDR3 DNA sequence: TGTGCCAGCAGTCAGGACCCTCAGTCATTTGAGCAGTTCTTC. This gives the protein CASSQDPQSFEQFF.

This chain joins TRBV7-2 and TRBJ2-5, with D possibly being TRBD2 (6 bases). Germline CDR1 SGHTA, CDR2 FQGNSA. The CDR3 consists of 16 residues. The V end lost 2 bases, the J end lost 4 bases, and 17 bases lay between the germline ends. The DNA for the CDR3 is TGTGCCAGCAGCTTATCTCGGCGGGGTCGGTCAGAGACCCAGTACTTC. Translating gives CASSLSRRGRSETQYF.

The rearrangement uses TRBV5-1 and TRBJ1-1; the D gene is possibly TRBD1 (5 bases). Germline CDR1 is SGHRS and CDR2 is YFSETQ. The ends were cut back, 3 bases at V and 4 bases at J, with 16 bases in the middle. The CDR3 extends over 15 amino acids. The CDR3 spells CASSSGSGQGTEAFF. The CDR3 DNA follows: TGCGCCAGCAGCTCGGGGTCGGGGCAAGGCACTGAAGCTTTCTTT.

The chain combines TRBV7-9 with TRBJ2-5; TRBD2 matches at 11 bases. Per the germline V gene, CDR1 is SEHNR and CDR2 is FQNEAQ (reference sequence). The CDR3 totals 13 residues. J was trimmed by 3 bases and V by 9 bases; bases with no gene match: 3. The CDR3 coding sequence is TGTGCCAGTACGACTAGCGGGAAAGAGACCCAGTACTTC. It codes for CASTTSGKETQYF. The variable domain in full, completed from reference TRBV7-9 and TRBJ2-5, reads DTGVSQNPRHKITKRGQNVTFRCDPISEHNRLYWYRQTLGQGPEFLTYFQNEAQLEKSRLLSDRFSAERPKGSFSTLEIQRTEQGDSAMYLCASTTSGKETQYFGPGTRLLVL.

V and J are TRBV7-8 and TRBJ1-5; TRBD1 aligns across 9 bases. The CDR3 length is 16 residues. Trimming at V came to 10 bases and at J to 5 bases, leaving 15 bases not matched to a gene. Germline-derived CDR1 and CDR2 are SGHVS and FQNEAQ. The CDR3 here is CATDPFGDRDDQPQHF. CDR3 in DNA: TGTGCCACCGATCCCTTCGGGGACAGGGATGATCAGCCCCAGCATTTT.

Regarding this clone: At the DNA level, this CDR3 is encoded by other sequences in the same sample as well. V is TRBV7-9 and J is TRBJ2-3, with a possible D match to TRBD2 (6 bases). Germline V lookup: CDR1 SEHNR, CDR2 FQNEAQ (reference sequence). Trimming pared 1 base from V and 3 bases from J, leaving 11 bases between. This CDR3 region has 15 residues. Written as DNA, the CDR3 is TGTGCCAGCAGCTTAGGGGCGGGAATTACAGATACGCAGTATTTT. Its protein is CASSLGAGITDTQYF.

The chain is built from TRBV7-3 and TRBJ2-3; TRBD2 aligns across 7 bases. Trimming cost V 5 bases and J 0 bases; bases outside gene matches: 5. The CDR3 has 15 amino acids. Looked up from germline, CDR1 is SGHTA and CDR2 is FQGTGA. The chain's CDR3 is CASSPSGASTDTQYF. The DNA for the CDR3 is TGTGCCAGCAGCCCGAGCGGGGCTAGCACAGATACGCAGTATTTT.

The V and J genes are TRBV11-2 and TRBJ1-4, with D tentatively TRBD1 (5 bases). Germline V gene data show CDR1 as SGHAT and CDR2 as FQNNGV. The CDR3 consists of 15 residues. The ends were cut back, 3 bases at V and 0 bases at J, with 8 bases in the middle. The CDR3 region has the DNA TGTGCCAGCAGCTTCCAGGGTGCAACTAATGAAAAACTGTTTTTT. Its protein product is CASSFQGATNEKLFF.

The chain recombines TRBV5-1 with TRBJ1-3, with D perhaps matching TRBD1 (6 bases). The CDR3 runs to 16 residues. Trimming pared 4 bases from V and 2 bases from J, leaving 16 bases between. The germline V gene encodes CDR1 SGHRS and CDR2 YFSETQ. CDR3 region: CASSASTGKAGNTIYF. The CDR3 region has the DNA TGCGCCAGCAGCGCCTCTACAGGGAAGGCTGGAAACACCATATATTTT.

On this clone: Possible read error: a much larger clone is one base away. The chain couples TRBV30 to TRBJ1-4; 7 bases line up with TRBD1. CDR3 size: 16 residues. Germline-derived CDR1 and CDR2 are GTSNPN and SVGIG (reference sequence). As DNA, the CDR3 is TGTGCCTGGAGTGCGTCCAGACAGGGTCGGGGTGAAAAACTGTCTTTT. This codes for CAWSASRQGRGEKLSF.

This chain connects TRBV10-3 to TRBJ1-5; tentative D call: TRBD1 (5 bases). The V gene's germline CDR1 is ENHRY and CDR2 SYGVKD. This CDR3 spans 13 amino acids. V gave up 10 bases and J gave up 3 bases, with 13 bases separating them. CDR3 in amino acids: CASQRGSNQPQHF. DNA of the CDR3: TGTGCCAGCCAACGGGGCTCCAATCAGCCCCAGCATTTT.